The T cell receptor (beta chain) described here comes from a study of blood T cell repertoires in COVID-19. Study information: T cells, B-cell-depleted T cells, or PBMCs provided the cDNA or gDNA that served as material.

The CDR3 loop spans 18 amino acids. CDR1 is LGHDT, CDR2 YNNKEL, per germline (reference sequence). With V trimmed by 5 bases and J by 1 base, 11 bases remained unmatched. Repertoires were generated with immunoSEQ multiplex PCR, while TCRdb's copy carries only in-frame clones and drops some. In the table there are some 260,000 clones, over 75% of which are singletons. This receptor was obtained from a man aged 40-55 years who had recovered from COVID-19. Input material: PBMCs or T cells enriched from blood (not recorded which). This chain joins TRBV3-1 (or the pseudogene TRBV3-2) and TRBJ2-3, with 11 bases matching TRBD2. The CDR3 protein is CASSSIGLAGGGTDTQYF. CDR3 nucleotide sequence: TGTGCCAGCAGCTCGATAGGCTTAGCGGGGGGGGGCACAGATACGCAGTATTTT.